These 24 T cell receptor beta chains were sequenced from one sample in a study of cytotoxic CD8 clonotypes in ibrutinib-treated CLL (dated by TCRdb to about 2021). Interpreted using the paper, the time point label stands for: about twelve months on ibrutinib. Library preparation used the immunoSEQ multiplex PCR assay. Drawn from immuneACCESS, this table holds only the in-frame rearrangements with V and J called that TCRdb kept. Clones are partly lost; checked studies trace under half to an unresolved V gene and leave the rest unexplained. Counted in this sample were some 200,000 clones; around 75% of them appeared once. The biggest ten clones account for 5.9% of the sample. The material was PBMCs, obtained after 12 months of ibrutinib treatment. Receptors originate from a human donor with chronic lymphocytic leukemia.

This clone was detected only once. The CDR3 here is CASSLGAGHKNYGYTF. The CDR3, as DNA: TGTGCCAGCAGCTTGGGTGCGGGACACAAAAACTATGGCTACACCTTC. The rearrangement uses TRBV7-7 and TRBJ1-2, with D tentatively TRBD1 (6 bases). V lost 3 bases and J lost 2, with 16 bases in between. The CDR3 extends over 16 amino acids. Germline V lookup: CDR1 SSHAT, CDR2 FNYEAQ (reference sequence).

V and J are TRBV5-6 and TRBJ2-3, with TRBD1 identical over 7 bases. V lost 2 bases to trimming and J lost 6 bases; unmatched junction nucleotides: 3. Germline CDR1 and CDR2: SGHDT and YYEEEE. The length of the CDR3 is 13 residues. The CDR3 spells CASSLDRVDTQYF. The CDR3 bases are TGTGCCAGCAGCTTAGACAGGGTTGATACGCAGTATTTT.

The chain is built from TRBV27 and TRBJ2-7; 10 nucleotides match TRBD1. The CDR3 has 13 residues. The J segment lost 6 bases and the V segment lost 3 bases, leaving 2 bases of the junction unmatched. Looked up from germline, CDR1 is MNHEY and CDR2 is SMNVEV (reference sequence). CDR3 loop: CASSFGQGVEQYF. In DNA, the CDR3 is TGTGCCAGCAGTTTCGGACAGGGGGTCGAGCAGTACTTC.

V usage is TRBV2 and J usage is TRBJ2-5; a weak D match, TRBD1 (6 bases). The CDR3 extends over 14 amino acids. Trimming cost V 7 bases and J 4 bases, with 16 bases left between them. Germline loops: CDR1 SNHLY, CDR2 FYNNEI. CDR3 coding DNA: TGTGCCAGCACTCGGGACACCACCGTAGAGACCCAGTACTTC. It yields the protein CASTRDTTVETQYF.

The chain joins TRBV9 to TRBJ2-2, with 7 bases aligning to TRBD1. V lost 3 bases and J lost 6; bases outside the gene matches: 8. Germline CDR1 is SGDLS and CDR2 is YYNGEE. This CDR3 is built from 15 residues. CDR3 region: CASSAERGRAGELFF. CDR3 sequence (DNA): TGTGCCAGCAGCGCCGAGAGGGGGCGAGCCGGGGAGCTGTTTTTT.

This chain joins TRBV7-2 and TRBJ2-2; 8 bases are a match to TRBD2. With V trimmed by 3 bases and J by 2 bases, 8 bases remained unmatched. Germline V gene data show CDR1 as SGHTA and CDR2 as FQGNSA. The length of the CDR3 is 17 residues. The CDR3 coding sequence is TGTGCCAGCAGCTTTTATAGCGGGGTGTCCAACACCGGGGAGCTGTTTTTT. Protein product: CASSFYSGVSNTGELFF.

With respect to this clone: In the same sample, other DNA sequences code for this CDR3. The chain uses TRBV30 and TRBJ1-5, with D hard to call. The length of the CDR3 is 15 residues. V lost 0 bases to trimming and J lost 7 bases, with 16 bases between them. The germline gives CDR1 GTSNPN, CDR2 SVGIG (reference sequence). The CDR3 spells CAWSVPGGREQPQHF. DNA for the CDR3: TGTGCCTGGAGTGTACCAGGAGGCCGGGAGCAGCCCCAGCATTTT.

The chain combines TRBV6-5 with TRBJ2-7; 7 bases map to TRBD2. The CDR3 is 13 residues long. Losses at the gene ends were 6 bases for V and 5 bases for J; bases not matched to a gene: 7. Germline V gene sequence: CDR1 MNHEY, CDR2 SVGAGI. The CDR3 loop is CASRAGPLHEQYF. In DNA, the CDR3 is TGTGCCAGCAGAGCGGGACCGCTCCACGAGCAGTACTTC.

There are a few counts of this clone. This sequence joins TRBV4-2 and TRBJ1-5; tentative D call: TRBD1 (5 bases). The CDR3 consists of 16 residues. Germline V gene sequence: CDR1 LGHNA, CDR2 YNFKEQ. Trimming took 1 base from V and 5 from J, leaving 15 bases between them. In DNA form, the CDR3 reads TGTGCCAGCAGCCAAGGGCCAGGGAAGGGAGATCAGCCCCAGCATTTT. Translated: CASSQGPGKGDQPQHF.

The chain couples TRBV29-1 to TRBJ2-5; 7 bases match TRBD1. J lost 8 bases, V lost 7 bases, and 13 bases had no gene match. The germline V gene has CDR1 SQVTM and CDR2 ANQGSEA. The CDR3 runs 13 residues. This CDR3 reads CSAQIGQVETQYF. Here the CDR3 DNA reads TGCAGCGCCCAAATAGGACAGGTTGAAACCCAGTACTTC.

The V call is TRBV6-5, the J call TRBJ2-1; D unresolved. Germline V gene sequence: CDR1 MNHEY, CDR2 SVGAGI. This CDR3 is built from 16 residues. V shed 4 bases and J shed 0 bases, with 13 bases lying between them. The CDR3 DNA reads TGTGCCAGCAGTTTTTCCCCATGGAGCTCCTACAATGAGCAGTTCTTC. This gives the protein CASSFSPWSSYNEQFF.

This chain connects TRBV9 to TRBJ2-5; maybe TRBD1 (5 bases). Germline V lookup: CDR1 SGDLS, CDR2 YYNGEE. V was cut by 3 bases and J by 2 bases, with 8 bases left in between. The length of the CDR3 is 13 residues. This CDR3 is CASSGWTQETQYF. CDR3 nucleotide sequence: TGTGCCAGCAGCGGATGGACACAAGAGACCCAGTACTTC. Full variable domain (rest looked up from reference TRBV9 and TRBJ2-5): DSGVTQTPKHLITATGQRVTLRCSPRSGDLSVYWYQQSLDQGLQFLIQYYNGEERAKGNILERFSAQQFPDLHSELNLSSLELGDSALYFCASSGWTQETQYFGPGTRLLVL.

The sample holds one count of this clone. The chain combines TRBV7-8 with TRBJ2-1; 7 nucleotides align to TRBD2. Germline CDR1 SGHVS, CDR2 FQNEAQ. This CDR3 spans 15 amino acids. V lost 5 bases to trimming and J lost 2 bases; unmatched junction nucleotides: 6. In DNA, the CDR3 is TGTGCCAGCAGCCGAACTAGCGAGGCCTACAATGAGCAGTTCTTC. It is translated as CASSRTSEAYNEQFF.

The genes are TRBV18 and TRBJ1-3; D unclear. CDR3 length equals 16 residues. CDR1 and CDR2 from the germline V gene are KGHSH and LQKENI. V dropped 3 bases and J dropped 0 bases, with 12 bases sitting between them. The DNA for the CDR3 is TGTGCCAGCTCACCCGGCCAGGCCCGCTCTGGAAACACCATATATTTT. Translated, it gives CASSPGQARSGNTIYF.

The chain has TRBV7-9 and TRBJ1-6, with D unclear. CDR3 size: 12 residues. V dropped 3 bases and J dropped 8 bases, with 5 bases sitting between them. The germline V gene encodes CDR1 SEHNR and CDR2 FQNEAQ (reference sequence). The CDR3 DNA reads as TGTGCCAGCAGCTTGAATGATTCACCCCTCCACTTT. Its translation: CASSLNDSPLHF.

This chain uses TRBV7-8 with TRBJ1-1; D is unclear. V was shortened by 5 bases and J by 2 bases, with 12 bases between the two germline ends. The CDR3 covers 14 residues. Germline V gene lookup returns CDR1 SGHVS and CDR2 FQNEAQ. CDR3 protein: CASSLEPINTEAFF. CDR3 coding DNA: TGTGCCAGCAGCCTGGAACCAATAAACACTGAAGCTTTCTTT.

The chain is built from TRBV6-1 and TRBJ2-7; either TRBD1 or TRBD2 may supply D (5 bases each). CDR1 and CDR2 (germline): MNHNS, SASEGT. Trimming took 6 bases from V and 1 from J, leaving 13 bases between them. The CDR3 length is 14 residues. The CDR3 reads CASSTGTESYEQYF. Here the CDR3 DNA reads TGTGCCAGCAGCACCGGGACGGAATCCTACGAGCAGTACTTC.

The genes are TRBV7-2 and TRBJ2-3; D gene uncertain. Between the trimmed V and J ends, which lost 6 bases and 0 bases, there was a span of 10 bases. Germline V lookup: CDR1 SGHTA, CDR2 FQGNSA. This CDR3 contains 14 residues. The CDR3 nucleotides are TGTGCCAGCAGGGTCTTTCCCAGCACAGATACGCAGTATTTT. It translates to CASRVFPSTDTQYF.

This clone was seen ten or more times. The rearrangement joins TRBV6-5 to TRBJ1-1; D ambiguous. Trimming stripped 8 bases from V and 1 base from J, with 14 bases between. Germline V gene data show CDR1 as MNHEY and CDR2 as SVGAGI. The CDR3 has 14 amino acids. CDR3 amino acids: CASQSLVPNTEAFF. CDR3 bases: TGTGCCAGCCAGAGTCTGGTGCCGAACACTGAAGCTTTCTTT.

CDR3 bases: TGTGCCAGCAGATACCTGGAGGCTACCACCCAGGAGACCCAGTACTTC. Translation gives CASRYLEATTQETQYF. The chain employs TRBV6-4 and TRBJ2-5; D perhaps matches TRBD2 (5 bases). V was cut by 6 bases and J by 5 bases, with 22 bases left in between. Germline V lookup: CDR1 MRHNA, CDR2 SNTAGT. This CDR3 is 16 amino acids long.

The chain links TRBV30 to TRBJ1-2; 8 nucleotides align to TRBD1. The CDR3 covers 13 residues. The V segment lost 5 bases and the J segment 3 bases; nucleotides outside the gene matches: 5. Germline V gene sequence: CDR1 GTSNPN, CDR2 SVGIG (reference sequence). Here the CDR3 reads CAWSVTGDYGYTF. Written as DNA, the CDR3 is TGTGCCTGGTCCGTGACAGGGGACTATGGCTACACCTTC.

CDR3 coding DNA: TGTGCCACCCTGTATTCTGGGTTACACGAGCAGTACTTC. Its translation: CATLYSGLHEQYF. The chain uses TRBV6-1 and TRBJ2-7, with no clear D. The CDR3 contains 13 residues. The V and J ends lost 10 bases and 5 bases respectively, with 18 bases between them. Per germline, CDR1 MNHNS and CDR2 SASEGT.

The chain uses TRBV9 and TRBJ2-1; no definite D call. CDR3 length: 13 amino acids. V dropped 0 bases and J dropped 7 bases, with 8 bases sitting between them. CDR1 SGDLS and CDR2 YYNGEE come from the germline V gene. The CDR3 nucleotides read TGTGCCAGCAGCGTAGATACCGGGAATGAGCAGTTCTTC. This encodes CASSVDTGNEQFF.

The CDR3 protein is CASSQAPRTGTEAFF. Here the CDR3 DNA reads TGCGCCAGCAGCCAAGCACCAAGGACAGGGACTGAAGCTTTCTTT. This chain links TRBV4-1 with TRBJ1-1; 8 nucleotides match TRBD1. The junction had 6 bases not matched to a gene; V was cut back by 1 base and J by 5 bases. The germline gives CDR1 MGHRA, CDR2 YSYEKL. The CDR3 consists of 15 residues.